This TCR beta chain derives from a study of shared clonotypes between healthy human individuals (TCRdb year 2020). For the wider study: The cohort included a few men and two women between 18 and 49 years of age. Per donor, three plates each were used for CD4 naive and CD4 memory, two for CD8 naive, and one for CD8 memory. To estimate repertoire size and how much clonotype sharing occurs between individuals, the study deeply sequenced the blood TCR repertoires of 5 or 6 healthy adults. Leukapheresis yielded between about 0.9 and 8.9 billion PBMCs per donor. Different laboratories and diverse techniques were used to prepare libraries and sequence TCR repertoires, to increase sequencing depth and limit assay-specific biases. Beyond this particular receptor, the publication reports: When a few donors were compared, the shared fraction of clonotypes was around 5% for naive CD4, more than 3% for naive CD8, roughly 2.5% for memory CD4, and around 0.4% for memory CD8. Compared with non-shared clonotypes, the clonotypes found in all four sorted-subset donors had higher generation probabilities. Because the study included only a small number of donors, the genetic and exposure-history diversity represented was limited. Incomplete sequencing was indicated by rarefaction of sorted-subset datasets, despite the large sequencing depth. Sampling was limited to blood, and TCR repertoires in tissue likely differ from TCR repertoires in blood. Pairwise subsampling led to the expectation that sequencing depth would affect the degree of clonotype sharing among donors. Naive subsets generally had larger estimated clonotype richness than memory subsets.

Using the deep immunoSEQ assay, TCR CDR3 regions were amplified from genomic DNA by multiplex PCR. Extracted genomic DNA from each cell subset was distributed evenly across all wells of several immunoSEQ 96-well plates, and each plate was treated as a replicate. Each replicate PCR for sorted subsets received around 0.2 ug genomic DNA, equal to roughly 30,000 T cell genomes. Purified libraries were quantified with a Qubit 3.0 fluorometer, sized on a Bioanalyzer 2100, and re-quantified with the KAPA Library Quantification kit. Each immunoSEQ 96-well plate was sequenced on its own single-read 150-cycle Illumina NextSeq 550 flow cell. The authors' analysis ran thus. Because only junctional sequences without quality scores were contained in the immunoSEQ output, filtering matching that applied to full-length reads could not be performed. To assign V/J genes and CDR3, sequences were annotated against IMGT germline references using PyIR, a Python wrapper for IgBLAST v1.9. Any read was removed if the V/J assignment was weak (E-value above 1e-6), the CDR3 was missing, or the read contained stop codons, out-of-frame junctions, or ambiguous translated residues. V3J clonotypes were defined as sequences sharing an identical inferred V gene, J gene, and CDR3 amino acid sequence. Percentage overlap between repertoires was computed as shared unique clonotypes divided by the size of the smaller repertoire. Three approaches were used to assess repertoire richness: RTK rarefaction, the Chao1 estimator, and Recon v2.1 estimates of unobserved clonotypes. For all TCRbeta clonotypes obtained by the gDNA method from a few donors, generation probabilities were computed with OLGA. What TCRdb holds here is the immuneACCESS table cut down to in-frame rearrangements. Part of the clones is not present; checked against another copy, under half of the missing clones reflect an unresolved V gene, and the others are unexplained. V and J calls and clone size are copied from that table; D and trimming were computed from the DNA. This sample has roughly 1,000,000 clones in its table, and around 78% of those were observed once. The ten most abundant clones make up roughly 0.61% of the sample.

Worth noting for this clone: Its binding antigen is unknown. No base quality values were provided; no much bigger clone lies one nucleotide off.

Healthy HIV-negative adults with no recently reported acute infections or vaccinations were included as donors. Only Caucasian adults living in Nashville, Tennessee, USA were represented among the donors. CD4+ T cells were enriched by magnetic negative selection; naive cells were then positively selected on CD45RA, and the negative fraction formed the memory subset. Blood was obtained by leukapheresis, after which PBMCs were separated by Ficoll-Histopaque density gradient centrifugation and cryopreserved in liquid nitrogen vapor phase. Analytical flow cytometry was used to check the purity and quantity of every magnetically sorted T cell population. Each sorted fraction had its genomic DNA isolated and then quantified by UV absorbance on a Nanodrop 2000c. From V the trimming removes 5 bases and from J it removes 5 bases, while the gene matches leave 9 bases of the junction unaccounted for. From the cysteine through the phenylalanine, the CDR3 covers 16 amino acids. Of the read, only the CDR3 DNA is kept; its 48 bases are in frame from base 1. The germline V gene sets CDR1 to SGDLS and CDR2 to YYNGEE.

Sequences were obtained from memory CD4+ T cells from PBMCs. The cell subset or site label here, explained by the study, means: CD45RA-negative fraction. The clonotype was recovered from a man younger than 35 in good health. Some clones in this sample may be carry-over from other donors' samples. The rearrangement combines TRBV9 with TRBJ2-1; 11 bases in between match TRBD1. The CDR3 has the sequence CASRRGSGQGDNEQFF. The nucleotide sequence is TGTGCCAGCAGGCGGGGTTCGGGACAGGGGGACAATGAGCAGTTCTTC.